Listed here is a single TCR beta chain. Its antigen is currently not known. The sample holds no much larger clone one base away, and base qualities are not on file. Other nucleotide sequences in the sample specify the same CDR3. The cohort comprised 710 or so healthy bone marrow donors. At the time of sampling, all cohort members were nominally healthy, though unrecorded immune exposures were likely present. The donor was CMV seronegative and was included in the group of about 400 seronegative cohort members. A peripheral blood sample was provided by each donor, and peripheral blood mononuclear cells were used for TCR beta sequencing. Genomic DNA was extracted from the blood cell samples with the Qiagen DNeasy Blood Extraction Kit. CDR1 and CDR2, looked up from the germline V gene, are KGHSH and LQKENI. V loses 2 bases of germline sequence and J loses 0 bases, and the interval between the two ends is 5 bases. There are 14 amino acids in the CDR3, from cysteine to phenylalanine inclusive. Of the read, only the CDR3 DNA is kept; its 42 bases are in frame from base 1.

Preparation of the library involved the immunoSEQ multiplex PCR assay. The multiplex PCR relied on a mix of 60 forward primers for TCR Vbeta segments and 13 reverse primers for TCR Jbeta segments. Amplification of the CDR3 region of rearranged TCR beta genes was performed with a multiplex PCR assay on genomic DNA. On the Illumina HiSeq System, the amplified TCR beta libraries were sequenced as 87-base-pair reads. The paper's processing steps were these. A later analysis counted about 82 million unique TCR beta chains across the approximately 700 repertoires, and roughly 9.9 million of these chains were shared by at least two donors. Raw reads were error-corrected and collapsed into unique sequences by a nearest-neighbor algorithm in which closely related sequences were merged to remove PCR and sequencing errors. V, D and J gene segments were assigned by aligning CDR3 sequences to IMGT reference sequences. For a sequence to be retained, a match of at least six nucleotides to both a V gene segment and a J gene segment was required. A rearrangement was called productive if the CDR3 had no stop codons and remained in frame with V and J, and every other rearrangement was called non-productive. CDR3 was defined by IMGT convention, running from the second conserved V-encoded cysteine to the conserved J-encoded phenylalanine. In an earlier analysis of some 550 of the donors, sequences lacking an unambiguous match to a single V gene segment were excluded. An earlier analysis of a few hundred of the donors called V segments functional above 56.7% productive rearrangements and segregating when the between-donor standard deviation exceeded 5%. A statistical classification framework was built to diagnose cytomegalovirus status from the catalog of TCR beta chain sequences. A later analysis assigned V and J genes by comparing TCR nucleotide sequences with IMGT/GENE-DB human TR gene sequences. Using the TCRdist pipeline, a later analysis assigned CDR3 sequences along with most-parsimonious VDJ recombination scenarios. In a later analysis, every TCR beta chain was defined by the combination of its CDR3 amino acid sequence and its V-gene family, and reads without a unique V-gene family were dropped. As a way to deal with suspected cross-contamination and a sequencing artifact, a later analysis dropped approximately 570 nucleotide sequences that were highly shared and had low generation probability. In a later analysis, a clonal expansion index was calculated for each public chain from normalized within-repertoire ranks of inferred template counts. In a later analysis, generation probabilities were computed with a VDJ recombination model fitted to out-of-frame rearrangements, and the resulting probabilities were checked against IGoR. A later analysis scored TCR-TCR, TCR-HLA and TCR-CMV co-occurrence with hypergeometric tests, applying a repertoire-size bias correction to TCR pairs. False discovery rates were estimated in a later analysis by permuting HLA or CMV assignments 20 times. In a later analysis, co-occurring TCRs were grouped using DBSCAN, and TCRdist sequence similarity was added for clustering within HLA-allele-positive subsets. For co-occurrence clustering, repertoires with fewer than 30,000 or more than 120,000 public chains were excluded, along with five repertoires with anomalous nucleotide sharing. Not all clones reach the TCRdb copy of this immuneACCESS table, which keeps in-frame sequences only. Checked studies attribute under half of the gap to unresolved V genes and leave the rest unexplained. V, J and clone size reflect that table, while D and trimming were determined from the DNA. Within this sample are under 70,000 clones, with 55% to 80% of them counted one time only. The ten largest clones capture about 1.9% of the sample.

The sample comes from a study of cytomegalovirus exposure and HLA in healthy donors (dated by TCRdb to about 2017). About the study as a whole: An earlier analysis of some 500 of the donors reported 250 to 350 Gb of sequence data and 117 million unique TCR beta sequences from around 200 million T cells. Approximately 300 gigabases of sequencing data and roughly 80 million unique TCR sequences made up an early release that covered 640 HLA-typed donors. Among the 398 genotyped donors, about 83% belonged to the genetic ancestry cluster associated with self-reported Caucasian donors. The study aimed to test whether cataloging public T cell receptors could reveal signatures of past pathogen exposure. The T cell repertoires of under 750 subjects were profiled by immunosequencing and related to cytomegalovirus serostatus. Along with the roughly 670-subject first cohort, a separate validation cohort of over 90 different subjects was used. The study combined high-throughput TCR immunosequencing, statistical association of individual TCRs with disease status, and machine learning to predict cytomegalovirus infection status. In a later analysis, previously published TCR beta repertoires from 600 to 850 donors were re-analyzed and high-resolution HLA genotyping was added so that TCR occurrence patterns could be studied. Rather than using new phenotypic data, the later analysis identified candidate immune exposures from TCR beta sequences and from how often those sequences occurred across donors. To decide whether each TCR beta V gene segment behaved as functional or pseudogenic, an earlier analysis of some 600 of the donors relied on high-throughput TCR beta sequencing. Alongside the repertoire data, information on donor age, sex, ethnicity and CMV serostatus was compiled. A later genetic analysis took genome-wide SNP genotypes for about 65% of the 666 donors and used that subset as a discovery cohort. Every discovery cohort repertoire had been produced on one sequencing platform. HLA typing covered class I and class II loci at four-digit resolution. The number of donors typed differed by locus, with roughly 620-630 for A, B, C, DRB1 and DQB1, around 500 for DQA1, approximately 570 for DPA1, and around 450 for DPB1. Roughly five DR-DQ haplotypes were treated as single units for association and clustering because of strong linkage in the cohort. Across 300 to 500 genotyped donors of the cohort, an average of approximately 200,000 unique TCR beta nucleotide sequences per donor were sequenced, and 15% to 20% of those sequences were non-productive. Results and caveats for the whole study, not just this receptor: Sequencing depth was assumed to be roughly uniform across donors in the presence/absence analyses, though that assumption may not hold. A later analysis reported that several top co-occurrence clusters appeared linked to parvovirus B19, influenza, CMV and Epstein-Barr virus. In a later genetic analysis, fewer N-insertions in productive TCRs were reported among donors in an Asian-associated ancestry cluster than the roughly 700-donor mean. While some public TCRs were present in many individuals, most TCR sequences turned up only very rarely across donors. A few of the identified cytomegalovirus-associated TCR beta chains were confirmed in vitro to be specific for cytomegalovirus antigens. In an earlier analysis of under 600 of the donors, most TCR beta V segments were observed in productive rearrangements about 90% or about 30% of the time, broadly matching IMGT annotations. This cohort had only TCR beta chains sequenced, and the lack of alpha or paired-chain data limited which features could be detected. According to the authors, the approach could potentially be generalized to other disease states and immunological phenotypes. In a later genetic analysis, a missense DCLRE1C variant was associated with V-gene and J-gene trimming of TCR beta chains, and the association was replicated in an independent cohort. Approximately 18 rarely observed V segments, including chromosome 9 orphons, were excluded from the earlier analysis of about 610 of the donors because counts were too low. Correlated functional status among segregating V segments might be attributable to linkage disequilibrium, but an unknown experimental factor could not be ruled out. In a later analysis, TCR association rates were found to vary across HLA loci, with the most associated TCRs seen for DRB1 alleles and the fewest for HLA-C alleles. Some IMGT-functional V segments, including TRBV6-2 and TRBV6-3, could not be distinguished by the 87-base-pair reads and were therefore excluded. CMV serostatus was the only immune exposure information available for the cohort. A cluster of highly shared sequence variants was judged likely to represent a technical artifact of the sequencing pipeline. Because HLA typing was missing for some donors at each locus, association tests included only the typed subset. The classifier was reported to diagnose cytomegalovirus status with high specificity and sensitivity in both the original and validation cohorts. According to a later analysis, most CMV-associated TCR beta chains appeared to be HLA-restricted, and the HLA associations seemed to be driven largely by CMV exposure. Assigning TCR associations to individual alleles was difficult when HLA alleles, especially DR and DQ, strongly co-occurred. A later analysis associated 15,000 or so TCR beta sequences with specific HLA alleles at a false discovery rate of 0.05. In the study, approximately 160 TCR beta chains were listed as associated with cytomegalovirus. In a later analysis, HLA-associated TCR beta chains showed more clonal expansion and lower generation probabilities than non-associated chains that were equally common. A further reported finding was that TCR beta sequences accurately predicted the HLA-A and HLA-B alleles for most subjects in the first cohort.

Sequencing was done on a sample of PBMCs. This clonotype was obtained from a young woman in good health and CMV-seronegative. The rearrangement joined TRBV18 to TRBJ1-3; D gene: possibly TRBD1, on 5 matching bases. CDR3 region: CASSPDSSGNTIYF. The DNA is as follows: TGTGCCAGCTCACCAGACAGCTCTGGAAACACCATATATTTT.